This T cell receptor beta chain was identified in a study of response to subunit inactivated influenza vaccine. V dropped 5 bases and J dropped 7 bases, with 12 bases sitting between them. CDR3 length equals 13 residues. TCRdb used MiXCR to reprocess the RT-PCR reads, holding one entry per CDR3 protein. The sample lists approximately 530,000 distinct CDR3 sequences, less than 10% occurring once. General study results and limits: The authors proposed limited new T cell recruitment per seasonal influenza vaccination.

This clonotype has a handful of counts. What it recognizes is unknown. This TCR came from a man in his fifties or sixties who received an inactivated influenza vaccine. The sample in question was PBMCs from blood, obtained approximately 25 months after vaccination. The chain couples TRBV12-3 or TRBV12-4 to TRBJ1-5; a possible D gene is TRBD1 (6 bases). The CDR3 DNA reads as TGTGCCAGCAGTCAGGGGTGGGAGCAGCCCCAGCATTTT. It translates to CASSQGWEQPQHF.